Below are 2 T cell receptor beta chains sequenced from a single sample in a study of cytomegalovirus exposure and HLA in healthy donors. The PCR used 60 Vbeta and 13 Jbeta primers. Here immunoSEQ multiplex PCR was the method, and the copy in TCRdb shows in-frame clones only, minus some. This table has about 180,000 clones, approximately 80% appearing once. Material for sequencing was PBMCs. These receptors came from a girl aged 10-17 years in good health and CMV-seropositive.

The gene calls are TRBV7-7 and TRBJ2-1, with TRBD2 matching 10 bases. This CDR3 has 15 amino acids. The V segment lost 3 bases and the J segment 6 bases; nucleotides outside the gene matches: 5. The germline gives CDR1 SSHAT, CDR2 FNYEAQ (reference sequence). The CDR3, as DNA: TGTGCCAGCAGCTTCCGGCTAGCGGGAGTCAATGAGCAGTTCTTC. It yields the protein CASSFRLAGVNEQFF.

The CDR3 loop reads CASSAAGLAGGRGTYNEQFF. In DNA form, the CDR3 reads TGTGCCAGCAGTGCCGCCGGACTAGCGGGAGGGCGTGGTACCTACAATGAGCAGTTCTTC. The V gene is TRBV6-1, the J gene TRBJ2-1, with 15 bases fitting TRBD2. The CDR3 runs to 20 residues. The J segment lost 2 bases and the V segment lost 4 bases, leaving 12 bases of the junction unmatched. Germline V gene lookup returns CDR1 MNHNS and CDR2 SASEGT.